The present entry profiles one T cell receptor (beta chain) with its context. Its target is unknown. CDR3 length equals 15 residues. The ends were cut back, 6 bases at V and 5 bases at J, with 20 bases in the middle. Per the germline V gene, CDR1 is LGHNA and CDR2 is YSLEER. Both 60 Vbeta primers and 13 Jbeta primers went into the PCR. Original handling: Later work found around 85 million unique TCR beta chains, with approximately 12 million shared. Data came from immunoSEQ multiplex PCR; TCRdb stores just in-frame clones and leaves some out. V and J calls plus clone size are reproduced from that table; the DNA served to infer D and trimming. The top ten hold about 0.75% of the sample, which has 100,000 to 150,000 clones, about 76% seen once. This sample is part of a study of cytomegalovirus exposure and HLA in healthy donors. Findings and caveats of the study: Donors were assumed by presence/absence analyses to have roughly uniform sequencing depth.

The source material was PBMCs. The chain carries TRBV4-3 and TRBJ2-7; a possible D gene is TRBD1 (6 bases). The clonotype comes from a man younger than 30 in good health and CMV-seronegative. As DNA, the CDR3 is TGCGCCAGCAGTTTACTAATCACAGGGTTGGACGAGCAGTACTTC. Its translation is CASSLLITGLDEQYF.